This TCR beta chain derives from a study of TIL therapy for anti-PD-1-resistant metastatic lung cancer. From germline, CDR1 is LGHNA and CDR2 YNFKEQ. Trimming cost V 4 bases and J 3 bases, with 16 bases left between them. The CDR3 spans 15 residues. Regarding time point: pre-treatment sample, taken before nivolumab and TIL therapy. Tumor tissue came from excised metastases, mostly pleural nodules or supraclavicular lymph nodes. Tumor harvest preceded PD-1/PD-L1 blockade, followed by nivolumab treatment. Adults with stage 4 NSCLC were enrolled in a phase I trial. Sequencing used immunoSEQ v3. This table comes from immunoSEQ multiplex PCR, and its TCRdb copy is limited to in-frame clones, with some not included. The table records approximately 23,000 clones, less than 65% of them present only once.

The TCR sequence derives from a woman aged 30 to 85 with non-small cell lung cancer. V gene TRBV4-2 combines with J gene TRBJ2-7, with D maybe TRBD2 (5 bases). The sample in question was tumor tissue, obtained at baseline. In nucleotides, the CDR3 is TGTGCCAGCAGCCCCACGGCTAGCTCGGGCTACGAGCAGTACTTC. Residues: CASSPTASSGYEQYF.